This is a list of T cell receptor beta chains from one sample in a study of cytomegalovirus exposure and HLA in healthy donors. Produced via immunoSEQ multiplex PCR; TCRdb's table is partial and in-frame only. The sample holds some 98,000 clones, 77% seen once. What was sequenced was PBMCs. These receptors were obtained from a female donor in good health and CMV-seronegative. The CDR3 runs from the conserved cysteine through the conserved F or W. Only part of the rows carry a size: once, few, many, or a class if the clone is expanded.

>TRBV5-1|.|TRBJ1-3
CASSVEENGGSGNTIYF
>TRBV30|.|TRBJ2-5
CAWVTSGEETQYF
>TRBV30|.|TRBJ2-7
CAWNYRTGILYEQYF
>TRBV15|.|TRBJ2-7
CATSTKGGGDYYEQYF
>TRBV19|.|TRBJ2-7
CASSNPGTGGYEQYF
>TRBV27|.|TRBJ1-1
CASSSGTGGNTEAFF
>TRBV5-1|few|TRBJ2-3
CASSWMDRGSTDTQYF
>TRBV30|.|TRBJ2-1
CAWSVRVRASGRQGEQFF
>TRBV6-5|.|TRBJ2-1
CASTPNRAYNEQFF
>TRBV4-3|.|TRBJ2-7
CASSQDPLAVYEQYF
>TRBV4-1|few|TRBJ1-1
CASSPPRADRRIEAFF